These 27 T cell receptor beta chains were all obtained from the same sample, sequenced in a study of blood T cell repertoires in COVID-19. Repertoires were generated with immunoSEQ multiplex PCR, while TCRdb's copy carries only in-frame clones and drops some. The top ten clones hold approximately 2% of a sample with nearly 50,000 clones, 86% of them seen once. Sequencing input: peripheral blood. Source of these receptors: a woman aged 60-75 years with acute or convalescent COVID-19.

V usage is TRBV11-2 and J usage is TRBJ2-7, with TRBD1 identical over 7 bases. Germline assignment: CDR1 SGHAT and CDR2 FQNNGV. The CDR3 sequence is 13 residues long. For the CDR3, the DNA is TGTGTCTCTGCAGGGGGTACCTCCTACGAGCAGTACTTC. This gives the protein CVSAGGTSYEQYF.

J is TRBJ1-4 and V is TRBV6-5; 8 bases agree with TRBD1. The CDR3 sequence is 14 residues long. Germline loops: CDR1 MNHEY, CDR2 SVGAGI. V was pared by 2 bases and J by 8 bases, with 4 bases of the junction left unmatched. Written as DNA, the CDR3 is TGTGCCAGCAGTTACGCAGGGGGCGAAGAAAAACTGTTTTTT. Its translation is CASSYAGGEEKLFF.

This chain links TRBV7-9 with TRBJ1-3, with 8 bases fitting TRBD1. In germline, CDR1 is SEHNR, CDR2 FQNEAQ (reference sequence). The CDR3 extends over 15 amino acids. V shed 7 bases and J 0 bases; nucleotides not matched to a gene: 5. CDR3 in DNA: TGTGCCAGCACCCGACAGGGGAGCTCTGGAAACACCATATATTTT. Translation: CASTRQGSSGNTIYF. Variable domain in full (rest from reference TRBV7-9 and TRBJ1-3): DTGVSQNPRHKITKRGQNVTFRCDPISEHNRLYWYRQTLGQGPEFLTYFQNEAQLEKSRLLSDRFSAERPKGSFSTLEIQRTEQGDSAMYLCASTRQGSSGNTIYFGEGSWLTVV.

The J gene is TRBJ1-2, the V gene TRBV6-6; no firm D call. The CDR3 sequence is 13 residues long. The germline CDR1 and CDR2 sequences are MNHNY and SVGAGI (reference sequence). V was clipped by 4 bases and J by 7 bases, with 13 bases between them. CDR3 protein: CASSSQQVRGYTF. The DNA for the CDR3 is TGTGCCAGCAGTTCCCAACAAGTCCGTGGCTACACCTTC.

The V and J genes are TRBV12-3 or TRBV12-4 and TRBJ2-1; a weak D match, TRBD2 (6 bases). V lost 5 bases and J 9 bases, leaving 11 bases between the germline ends. The length of the CDR3 is 12 residues. Written as DNA, the CDR3 is TGTGCCAGCAGTGGGGGACTTAGTGAGCAGTTCTTC. It specifies CASSGGLSEQFF.

The V gene is TRBV7-3, the J gene TRBJ2-1, with TRBD2 matching 9 bases. The J segment lost 7 bases and the V segment lost 2 bases, leaving 9 bases of the junction unmatched. Germline V gives CDR1 SGHTA, CDR2 FQGTGA. The CDR3 spans 16 residues. This CDR3 is CASSLSPGTSQNEQFF. The CDR3 nucleotides are TGTGCCAGCAGCTTATCTCCCGGGACTAGCCAGAATGAGCAGTTCTTC.

This chain links TRBV6-5 with TRBJ1-2; TRBD1 agrees at 7 bases. The CDR3 extends over 15 amino acids. Per germline, CDR1 MNHEY and CDR2 SVGAGI. Losses at the gene ends were 10 bases for V and 8 bases for J; bases not matched to a gene: 19. CDR3 sequence: CATLTGALHNFGYTF. The CDR3 region has the DNA TGTGCCACACTAACAGGGGCCCTGCACAACTTCGGCTACACCTTC.

This chain links TRBV18 with TRBJ1-5, with TRBD1 as a possible D gene (6 bases). The ends were cut back, 2 bases at V and 7 bases at J, with 9 bases in the middle. From germline, CDR1 is KGHSH and CDR2 LQKENI. The length of the CDR3 is 13 residues. As DNA, the CDR3 is TGTGCCAGCTCACCAGGCGGGGGCCAGCCCCAGCATTTT. This encodes CASSPGGGQPQHF.

V and J are TRBV30 and TRBJ1-6; 7 bases fit TRBD1. Germline trimming cut 0 bases from V and 7 bases from J; bases unmatched to any gene: 3. The CDR3 spans 14 residues. Germline-derived CDR1 and CDR2 are GTSNPN and SVGIG (reference sequence). Here the CDR3 DNA reads TGTGCCTGGAGTGTGGTGACAGGGAATTCACCCCTCCACTTT. Protein product: CAWSVVTGNSPLHF.

The CDR3 protein is CASSSGLAGADGNEQFF. The CDR3 nucleotides are TGCGCCAGCAGCTCCGGACTAGCGGGGGCCGACGGAAATGAGCAGTTCTTC. The chain has TRBV5-1 and TRBJ2-1; 13 bases agree with TRBD2. V lost 3 bases, J lost 7 bases, and 10 bases stayed unmatched. Per the germline V gene, CDR1 is SGHRS and CDR2 is YFSETQ. This CDR3 has 17 amino acids.

This rearrangement joins TRBV24-1 to TRBJ2-7; 8 positions match TRBD1. V was clipped by 4 bases and J by 2 bases; unmatched bases: 6. Germline CDR1 KGHDR, CDR2 SFDVKD. The CDR3 has 15 amino acids. CDR3 amino acids: CATSDRTGPPYEQYF. CDR3 DNA sequence: TGTGCCACCAGTGACCGGACAGGGCCCCCCTACGAGCAGTACTTC.

The table lists this clone with a few counts. As DNA, the CDR3 is TGTGCCAGCAGGTATAGACTAGCGGGAGACTACAATGAGCAGTTCTTC. Translating gives CASRYRLAGDYNEQFF. V and J are TRBV7-3 and TRBJ2-1; the match to TRBD2 covers 12 bases. This CDR3 has 16 amino acids. The V and J ends lost 6 bases and 3 bases, in that order; junction bases with no gene match: 6. Germline assignment: CDR1 SGHTA and CDR2 FQGTGA.

This rearrangement joins TRBV29-1 to TRBJ2-7; TRBD2 agrees at 10 bases. J gave up 1 base and V 5 bases, and 11 bases lay outside the gene matches. The CDR3 runs to 16 residues. Germline CDR1 and CDR2: SQVTM and ANQGSEA. In nucleotides, the CDR3 is TGCAGCGTTAACGGTCTAGCGGGAGCAGTTTCCTACGAGCAGTACTTC. It codes for CSVNGLAGAVSYEQYF.

This chain links TRBV7-3 with TRBJ1-5; 7 nucleotides line up with TRBD1. Germline CDR1 is SGHTA and CDR2 is FQGTGA. The CDR3 spans 20 residues. With 4 bases clipped from V and 2 bases from J, the junction kept 20 bases outside the gene matches. The CDR3 protein is CASSSEDRPTWLSCNQPQHF. DNA for the CDR3: TGTGCCAGCAGCTCGGAGGACAGGCCGACTTGGTTGAGTTGCAATCAGCCCCAGCATTTT.

The chain carries TRBV19 and TRBJ1-2; 10 bases match TRBD1. From germline, CDR1 is LNHDA and CDR2 SQIVND (reference sequence). V dropped 5 bases and J dropped 4; count of bases not matched to a gene: 7. The CDR3 has 15 amino acids. The CDR3 reads CASSARQGASYGYTF. The CDR3 nucleotides read TGTGCCAGTAGTGCGAGACAGGGGGCGAGCTATGGCTACACCTTC. Drawing the rest from reference TRBV19 and TRBJ1-2, the complete variable domain is DGGITQSPKYLFRKEGQNVTLSCEQNLNHDAMYWYRQDPGQGLRLIYYSQIVNDFQKGDIAEGYSVSREKKESFPLTVTSAQKNPTAFYLCASSARQGASYGYTFGSGTRLTVV.

Comment on this clone: This sample includes further DNA sequences coding for the same CDR3. This rearrangement joins TRBV3-1 (or the pseudogene TRBV3-2) to TRBJ1-1, with TRBD1 matching 7 bases. Trimming removed 4 bases from V and 4 bases from J; junction bases left unmatched: 3. The CDR3 consists of 13 residues. CDR1 is LGHDT and CDR2 is YNNKEL in the germline V gene (reference sequence). Here the CDR3 DNA reads TGTGCCAGCAGCCGACAGGGCGGCACTGAAGCTTTCTTT. Protein: CASSRQGGTEAFF.

This clone appeared once. The rearrangement joins TRBV2 to TRBJ1-6, with 7 bases identical to TRBD1. The junction had 6 bases not matched to a gene; V was cut back by 5 bases and J by 8 bases. The CDR3 contains 14 residues. Looked up from germline, CDR1 is SNHLY and CDR2 is FYNNEI. DNA of the CDR3: TGTGCCAGCAGTACCAGCAGGGGGTATTCACCCCTCCACTTT. This encodes CASSTSRGYSPLHF.

The chain joins TRBV7-9 to TRBJ2-5; D might be TRBD2 (6 bases). V lost 5 bases, J lost 2 bases, and 18 bases lay in between. CDR1 is SEHNR, CDR2 FQNEAQ, per germline (reference sequence). This CDR3 has 16 residues. The CDR3 here is CASSPGGSGMQETQYF. As DNA, the CDR3 is TGTGCCAGCAGCCCCGGTGGTAGCGGAATGCAAGAGACCCAGTACTTC. Drawing the rest from reference TRBV7-9 and TRBJ2-5, the complete variable domain is DTGVSQNPRHKITKRGQNVTFRCDPISEHNRLYWYRQTLGQGPEFLTYFQNEAQLEKSRLLSDRFSAERPKGSFSTLEIQRTEQGDSAMYLCASSPGGSGMQETQYFGPGTRLLVL.

The V call is TRBV3-1 (or the pseudogene TRBV3-2), the J call TRBJ1-2; TRBD1 agrees at 9 bases. Germline assignment: CDR1 LGHDT and CDR2 YNNKEL (reference sequence). After removal of 3 bases from V and 8 bases from J, the junction contained 4 bases not matched to a gene. The CDR3 extends over 13 amino acids. As DNA, the CDR3 is TGTGCCAGCAGCCAGAGGACAGGGGAAGGCTACACCTTC. As protein: CASSQRTGEGYTF.

This chain joins TRBV14 and TRBJ1-1; D is unresolved. The CDR3 covers 14 residues. CDR1 and CDR2 (germline): SGHDN, FVKESK. V was cut by 1 base and J by 6 bases, with 12 bases left in between. The chain's CDR3 is CASSQGRSSAEAFF. In nucleotides, the CDR3 is TGTGCCAGCAGCCAAGGCCGTTCTAGCGCTGAAGCTTTCTTT.

The chain uses TRBV2 and TRBJ1-6, with D unclear. Germline CDR1 is SNHLY and CDR2 is FYNNEI. Between the trimmed V and J ends, which lost 8 bases and 0 bases, there was a span of 11 bases. CDR3 length: 15 amino acids. The CDR3 bases are TGTGCCAGCGTAGCTGATAACTCCTATAATTCACCCCTCCACTTT. As protein: CASVADNSYNSPLHF.

J is TRBJ2-3 and V is TRBV28, with 7 bases lining up with TRBD2. Germline lookup yields CDR1 MDHEN and CDR2 SYDVKM. This CDR3 is 17 amino acids long. V was clipped by 2 bases and J by 2 bases; unmatched bases: 10. The CDR3 nucleotides read TGTGCCAGCAGTTTACGGGGGGTGCGGGGCCCCACAGATACGCAGTATTTT. It is translated as CASSLRGVRGPTDTQYF.

The chain is built from TRBV18 and TRBJ2-3; 15 bases agree with TRBD2. Germline assignment: CDR1 KGHSH and CDR2 LQKENI. The CDR3 runs to 16 residues. V lost 2 bases, J lost 5 bases, and 2 bases stayed unmatched. CDR3 protein: CASSPGTSGRKDTQYF. CDR3 coding DNA: TGTGCCAGCTCACCAGGGACTAGCGGGAGGAAAGATACGCAGTATTTT.

The chain joins TRBV30 to TRBJ2-2, with a possible D match to TRBD1 (5 bases). Per germline, CDR1 GTSNPN and CDR2 SVGIG (reference sequence). Trimming took 7 bases from V and 8 from J, leaving 23 bases between them. The length of the CDR3 is 15 residues. The CDR3, as DNA: TGTGCCTTACGAACCAGGGCGGTTTTCACGGGGGAGCTGTTTTTT. Its protein product is CALRTRAVFTGELFF.

This chain connects TRBV19 to TRBJ2-1; 9 positions agree with TRBD1. CDR1 is LNHDA, CDR2 SQIVND, per germline (reference sequence). This CDR3 is 15 amino acids long. Germline trimming cut 6 bases from V and 5 bases from J; bases unmatched to any gene: 8. The CDR3 protein is CASRLGTGRHNEQFF. The DNA of the CDR3 is TGTGCCAGTAGACTAGGGACAGGGCGCCACAATGAGCAGTTCTTC. Complete variable domain (other parts from reference TRBV19 and TRBJ2-1): DGGITQSPKYLFRKEGQNVTLSCEQNLNHDAMYWYRQDPGQGLRLIYYSQIVNDFQKGDIAEGYSVSREKKESFPLTVTSAQKNPTAFYLCASRLGTGRHNEQFFGPGTRLTVL.

The J gene is TRBJ2-7, the V gene TRBV30, with a tentative D call TRBD2 (6 bases). V lost 8 bases and J lost 6, with 17 bases in between. The CDR3 sequence is 12 residues long. Per germline, CDR1 GTSNPN and CDR2 SVGIG (reference sequence). The CDR3 sequence: CAGDWAYGEQYF. The CDR3 DNA follows: TGTGCCGGGGACTGGGCTTACGGCGAGCAGTACTTC.

The rearrangement uses TRBV15 and TRBJ2-7; TRBD2 matches 13 bases. This CDR3 is built from 15 residues. With V trimmed by 1 base and J by 3 bases, 0 bases remained unmatched. From germline, CDR1 is LNHNV and CDR2 YYDKDF (reference sequence). CDR3 in DNA: TGTGCCACCAGCAGAGGGACTAGCGGGGGCTACGAGCAGTACTTC. Its translation is CATSRGTSGGYEQYF.